The 21 T cell receptor beta chains presented below share a single source sample, sequenced in a study of blood T cells in healthy people across ages. A second PCR of about 6 to 12 cycles used a sample-barcoded 5' primer and a J-beta primer mix. TCRdb analysed the 5' RACE reads with MiXCR anew, one entry per CDR3 protein. Here the sample spans approximately 810,000 distinct CDR3 sequences, 29% being singletons. The specimen was blood. The origin of the receptors is a woman older than 75 in good health.

The gene calls are TRBV5-1 and TRBJ2-3; 16 bases fit TRBD2. The junction had 5 bases not matched to a gene; V was cut back by 4 bases and J by 0 bases. The CDR3 is made up of 18 amino acids. The germline V gene has CDR1 SGHRS and CDR2 YFSETQ. CDR3 in DNA: TGCGCCAGCAGCCGGGGACTAGCGGGGGGGATTAGCACAGATACGCAGTATTTT. Translated, it gives CASSRGLAGGISTDTQYF.

This clonotype appeared many times. This chain uses TRBV6-2 or TRBV6-3 with TRBJ2-5; D not resolved. Trimming left V 2 bases short and J 4 bases short, with 5 bases between. The CDR3 loop spans 12 amino acids. Germline lookup yields CDR1 MNHEY and CDR2 SVGEGT. CDR3 nucleotide sequence: TGTGCCAGCAGTTACACACCAGAGACCCAGTACTTC. Translated, it gives CASSYTPETQYF.

The rearrangement uses TRBV4-1 and TRBJ1-2; TRBD1 matches 9 bases. The CDR3 runs to 17 residues. Germline V gene sequence: CDR1 MGHRA, CDR2 YSYEKL. With V trimmed by 3 bases and J by 10 bases, 18 bases remained unmatched. The CDR3 nucleotides read TGCGCCAGCAGCCAGGCGGACAGGGGAATTAGGGGCGATGACTACACCTTC. Translating it yields CASSQADRGIRGDDYTF.

About this clonotype itself: A much larger clonotype is one base distant, so this may be a read error. This chain connects TRBV21-1 to TRBJ2-5; the table calls TRBD1, which could not be checked here. TRBV21-1 is classified as a pseudogene. The CDR3 totals 13 residues. The CDR3 reads CASFTGPNETQYF. CDR3 sequence (DNA): TGTGCCAGTTTCACAGGGCCTAATGAGACCCAGTACTTC.

Regarding this clonotype: This may come from a read error, since a much larger clone is one base off. The rearrangement joins TRBV4-3 to TRBJ1-4; the D is unclear. Germline-derived CDR1 and CDR2 are LGHNA and YSLEER. The CDR3 consists of 15 residues. CDR3 sequence: CASSQLFATNGKLFF. Here the CDR3 DNA reads TGCGCCAGCAGCCAATTGTTTGCAACTAATGGAAAACTGTTTTTT.

This rearrangement joins TRBV6-2 or TRBV6-3 to TRBJ2-5; 10 bases are a match to TRBD1. The trim removed 7 bases at V and 6 bases at J, leaving 2 bases unmatched. Germline V gene lookup returns CDR1 MNHEY and CDR2 SVGEGT. This CDR3 region has 12 residues. This chain's CDR3 is CASNDRGQTQYF. The CDR3 nucleotides read TGTGCCAGCAACGACAGGGGGCAGACCCAGTACTTC.

This clonotype was detected many times. The J gene is TRBJ2-3, the V gene TRBV6-6; D uncertain. Germline CDR1 is MNHNY and CDR2 is SVGAGI (reference sequence). V was cut by 5 bases and J by 0 bases, with 15 bases left in between. This CDR3 has 16 residues. CDR3 in DNA: TGTGCCAGCAGTCCGGGCGTCCAACGGAGCACAGATACGCAGTATTTT. Translation gives CASSPGVQRSTDTQYF.

This clonotype came up many times. V and J are TRBV25-1 and TRBJ1-2, with D possibly being TRBD1 (5 bases). The CDR3 extends over 16 amino acids. The germline gives CDR1 MGHDK, CDR2 SYGVNS. V lost 2 bases and J lost 3, with 16 bases in between. Written as DNA, the CDR3 is TGTGCCAGCAGTGAAGATCAACAGCGGGGACACTATGGCTACACCTTC. Protein sequence: CASSEDQQRGHYGYTF.

This clonotype was seen many times. The rearrangement joins TRBV7-2 to TRBJ1-6; D gene ambiguous. The ends were cut back, 2 bases at V and 5 bases at J, with 7 bases in the middle. The germline gives CDR1 SGHTA, CDR2 FQGNSA. The CDR3 loop spans 14 amino acids. The chain's CDR3 is CASSLRQDNSPLHF. The CDR3 nucleotides are TGTGCCAGCAGCTTAAGGCAGGATAATTCACCCCTCCACTTT.

Concerning this clonotype itself: A clone one base away is much larger, so this may be a read error. V and J are TRBV6-1 and TRBJ2-5; 7 bases line up with TRBD1. Germline CDR1 MNHNS, CDR2 SASEGT. CDR3 length: 15 residues. DNA of the CDR3: TGTGACAGCAGTGCAACCACAGGGACAGACGGGACCCAGTACTTC. Translating it yields CDSSATTGTDGTQYF.

J is TRBJ2-7 and V is TRBV28, with D possibly TRBD2 on 5 matching bases. This CDR3 spans 12 amino acids. Trimming removed 6 bases from V and 5 bases from J, with 11 bases in between. CDR1 and CDR2 (germline): MDHEN, SYDVKM. The CDR3 sequence: CASSTWGDEQYF. CDR3 DNA: TGTGCCAGCAGCACTTGGGGAGACGAGCAGTACTTC.

As concerns this clonotype: Being one base from a much bigger clone, this may be a read error. The chain couples TRBV2 to TRBJ2-4; TRBD2 matches 9 bases. The J call is doubtful: the DNA matches TRBJ2-7 better. Per germline, CDR1 SNHLY and CDR2 FYNNEI. CDR3 length: 15 residues. CDR3: CASSSASGVSCEQYF. CDR3 in DNA: TGTGCCAGCAGTTCCGCTAGCGGGGTATCCTGCGAGCAGTACTTC.

Of note for this clonotype: With a much larger clone just one base away, this may be a read error. The V call is TRBV5-1, the J call TRBJ2-1, with D perhaps matching TRBD1 (5 bases). This CDR3 is 12 amino acids long. Trimming stripped 2 bases from V and 12 bases from J, with 12 bases between. The germline gives CDR1 SGHRS, CDR2 YFSETQ. The CDR3 DNA reads TGCGCCAGCAGCTTAGAGACAGAAGGGCAGTTCTTC. This translates into CASSLETEGQFF.

V usage is TRBV10-3 and J usage is TRBJ2-2; D gene ambiguous. With 2 bases removed from V and 6 bases from J, the gap between germline ends came to 7 bases. From germline, CDR1 is ENHRY and CDR2 SYGVKD. This CDR3 has 13 amino acids. The CDR3 DNA is TGTGCCATCAGTGAGGGGATTCCCGGGGAGCTGTTTTTT. Its protein is CAISEGIPGELFF.

The chain carries TRBV18 and TRBJ1-4; a possible D gene is TRBD1 (5 bases). The CDR3 covers 14 residues. Trimming removed 6 bases at V and 8 bases at J, with 16 bases between. CDR1 and CDR2 from the germline V gene are KGHSH and LQKENI. In nucleotides, the CDR3 is TGTGCCAGCTCCCCCAGGGCGATAGGAGAAAAACTGTTTTTT. Protein product: CASSPRAIGEKLFF.

At least ten counts were recorded for this clonotype. The chain is built from TRBV2 and TRBJ2-3, with D uncertain. Trimming cost V 6 bases and J 7 bases, with 5 bases left between them. CDR3 length equals 10 residues. CDR1 SNHLY and CDR2 FYNNEI come from the germline V gene. The CDR3 DNA is TGTGCCAGCAGGACCTATACGCAGTATTTT. Amino acid sequence: CASRTYTQYF.

Regarding this clonotype: This may arise from a read error, as a much more abundant clone is one base away. Written as DNA, the CDR3 is TGTGCCGGCAGCACTCGGCCGGACAGGGCAGATACGCAGTATTTT. It encodes CAGSTRPDRADTQYF. The gene calls are TRBV9 and TRBJ2-3; 8 bases are shared with TRBD1. Germline-derived CDR1 and CDR2 are SGDLS and YYNGEE. This CDR3 comprises 15 residues.

In this sample, this clonotype turned up many times. A much larger clone lies one base from this, so it may be a read error. This chain uses TRBV5-1 with TRBJ2-1, with no clear D. Judging by the DNA end, TRBJ2-7 fits better; the J call may be wrong. In germline, CDR1 is SGHRS, CDR2 YFSETQ. There are 15 residues in the CDR3. CDR3 DNA sequence: TGCGCCAGCAGCTTGGCGCAGATCTCCTACAATGAGCAGTACTTC. Translating gives CASSLAQISYNEQYF.

This clonotype was counted a few times. This chain connects TRBV7-9 to TRBJ2-7, with TRBD1 matching 8 bases. The CDR3 sequence is 14 residues long. The J segment lost 5 bases and the V segment lost 3 bases, leaving 6 bases of the junction unmatched. Looked up from germline, CDR1 is SEHNR and CDR2 is FQNEAQ (reference sequence). CDR3 sequence reads: CASSFQGQGNEQYF. CDR3 bases: TGTGCCAGCAGCTTCCAAGGACAGGGTAACGAGCAGTACTTC. Filled out from reference TRBV7-9 and TRBJ2-7, the complete variable domain reads DTGVSQNPRHKITKRGQNVTFRCDPISEHNRLYWYRQTLGQGPEFLTYFQNEAQLEKSRLLSDRFSAERPKGSFSTLEIQRTEQGDSAMYLCASSFQGQGNEQYFGPGTRLTVT.

The chain recombines TRBV3-1 with TRBJ2-3, with TRBD1 identical over 8 bases. This CDR3 region has 15 residues. The V and J ends lost 2 bases and 4 bases, in that order; junction bases with no gene match: 5. Germline V lookup: CDR1 LGHDT, CDR2 YNNKEL (reference sequence). The CDR3 sequence: CASSQQGARPDTQYF. The CDR3 DNA reads TGTGCCAGCAGCCAACAGGGGGCAAGGCCAGATACGCAGTATTTT.

At least ten counts were recorded for this clonotype. This rearrangement joins TRBV5-1 to TRBJ2-5; TRBD2 is a possible D gene (7 bases). The CDR3 sequence is 15 residues long. Germline CDR1 is SGHRS and CDR2 is YFSETQ. The V and J ends lost 6 bases and 5 bases respectively, with 20 bases between them. In nucleotides, the CDR3 is TGCGCCAGCAAACCCCCGGCGGGGGCTAGGGAGACCCAGTACTTC. This sequence encodes CASKPPAGARETQYF.